These T cell receptor beta chains were read from a single sample in a study of shared clonotypes between healthy human individuals. Data came from immunoSEQ multiplex PCR; TCRdb stores just in-frame clones and leaves some out. There are 530,000 or so clones in the sample; over 75% occur only once, and under 15% lies in the top ten. The sequenced sample was PBMCs. These receptors were taken from a woman aged 40 to 49 in good health. Some clones in this sample may be carry-over from other donors' samples. Each CDR3 is given with its conserved first and last residue. D genes are given only for firm matches. Not every row has a clone size; where given, it reads once, few, many or a size class.

j_gene,v_gene,abundance,d_gene,CDR3aa,CDR3nt
TRBJ2-5,TRBV5-1,-,-,CASRVGGVSGETQYF,TGCGCCAGCAGGGTAGGGGGAGTGTCGGGAGAGACCCAGTACTTC
TRBJ1-5,TRBV4-1,few,-,CASSLALDQPQHF,TGCGCCAGCAGCCTGGCACTAGATCAGCCCCAGCATTTT
TRBJ2-5,TRBV5-1,-,TRBD2,CASSLGTSEETQYF,TGCGCCAGCAGCTTGGGGACTAGCGAGGAGACCCAGTACTTC
TRBJ2-4,TRBV7-2,-,TRBD1,CASSLRGQNNIQYF,TGTGCCAGCAGCTTAAGGGGGCAAAATAACATTCAGTACTTC
TRBJ2-3,TRBV18,-,TRBD1,CASSPFAKGQTTDTQYF,TGTGCCAGCTCACCATTCGCCAAGGGACAGACCACAGATACGCAGTATTTT
TRBJ1-5,TRBV7-2,-,-,CASSSGSNQPQHF,TGTGCCAGCAGCTCAGGCAGCAATCAGCCCCAGCATTTT
TRBJ2-1,TRBV6-1,few,TRBD2,CASTLLAGYNEQFF,TGTGCCAGCACCCTACTAGCGGGATACAATGAGCAGTTCTTC
TRBJ2-5,TRBV7-9,-,-,CASSPATGSAQYF,TGTGCCAGCAGCCCGGCCACCGGCTCAGCCCAGTACTTC
TRBJ2-7,TRBV7-2,-,-,CASSLGPTQYEQYF,TGTGCCAGCAGCTTGGGCCCTACCCAATACGAGCAGTACTTC
TRBJ2-4,TRBV30,-,TRBD1,CAWSGTGSPTENIQYF,TGTGCCTGGAGTGGGACAGGGAGTCCGACCGAAAACATTCAGTACTTC
TRBJ2-7,TRBV7-6,-,-,CASSELRGTYEQYF,TGTGCCAGCAGCGAGCTCCGGGGGACCTACGAGCAGTACTTC
TRBJ1-2,TRBV5-6,-,-,CASSHTLTGPRDYGYTF,TGTGCCAGCAGCCATACTTTGACAGGCCCAAGAGACTATGGCTACACCTTC
TRBJ1-5,TRBV6-1,once,-,CASSDPGTLAIHF,TGTGCCAGCAGTGATCCCGGGACTTTGGCTATACATTTT
TRBJ2-5,TRBV18,-,-,CASSQTPSSRHYQETQYF,TGTGCCAGCTCACAGACGCCCTCGAGCCGCCATTACCAAGAGACCCAGTACTTC
TRBJ2-2,TRBV9,-,-,CASSLDGTSNTGELFF,TGTGCCAGCAGCCTCGACGGAACCTCGAACACCGGGGAGCTGTTTTTT
TRBJ2-5,TRBV5-1,-,TRBD2,CASSLTSGRGETQYF,TGCGCCAGCAGCTTGACTAGCGGGAGAGGAGAGACCCAGTACTTC
TRBJ1-2,TRBV11-2,-,-,CASSPIGAANYGYTF,TGTGCCAGCAGCCCGATCGGGGCCGCTAACTATGGCTACACCTTC
TRBJ2-4,TRBV5-4,-,-,CASSLQEGAKNIQYF,TGTGCCAGCAGCCTACAGGAAGGAGCCAAAAACATTCAGTACTTC
TRBJ2-2,TRBV18,-,TRBD2,CATARAGDDTGELFF,TGTGCCACCGCGAGGGCGGGAGATGACACCGGGGAGCTGTTTTTT
TRBJ1-6,TRBV11-2,-,-,CAGRPSYNSPLHF,TGTGCGGGACGGCCCTCCTATAATTCACCCCTCCACTTT
TRBJ1-5,TRBV27,-,TRBD1,CASSGQGALGNQPQHF,TGTGCCAGCAGTGGACAGGGGGCACTCGGCAATCAGCCCCAGCATTTT
TRBJ2-2,TRBV19,-,TRBD2,CASSMGKRELAGELFF,TGTGCCAGTAGTATGGGAAAGCGGGAGTTGGCCGGGGAGCTGTTTTTT
TRBJ2-7,TRBV29-1,-,TRBD1,CSVEHRGLTYEQYF,TGCAGCGTTGAACACAGGGGGCTGACTTACGAGCAGTACTTC
TRBJ1-4,TRBV7-2,few,-,CASSLMRGQGNEKLFF,TGTGCCAGCAGCTTGATGAGGGGACAAGGGAATGAAAAACTGTTTTTT
TRBJ2-2,TRBV19,-,-,CASSIGGVNTGELFF,TGTGCCAGTAGTATAGGGGGGGTGAACACCGGGGAGCTGTTTTTT
TRBJ2-1,TRBV13,once,-,CASSTVSESSYNEQFF,TGTGCCAGCAGCACCGTTAGCGAGAGCTCCTACAATGAGCAGTTCTTC
TRBJ2-2,TRBV21-1,-,-,CASPRGGLVNTGELFF,TGTGCCAGCCCAAGAGGGGGACTAGTGAACACCGGGGAGCTGTTTTTT
TRBJ2-1,TRBV7-2,few,TRBD2,CASGAGGRAEQFF,TGTGCCAGCGGAGCGGGAGGTCGGGCTGAGCAGTTCTTC
TRBJ2-1,TRBV7-2,few,-,CASGLDLNNEQFF,TGTGCCAGCGGTCTAGACCTTAACAATGAGCAGTTCTTC
TRBJ2-7,TRBV7-9,once,-,CASSLIHRGEQYF,TGTGCCAGCAGCTTAATACACAGAGGTGAGCAGTACTTC
TRBJ2-5,TRBV6-5,once,-,CASSYPAGETQYF,TGTGCCAGCAGTTACCCGGCCGGGGAGACCCAGTACTTC
TRBJ1-1,TRBV9,-,TRBD1,CASSRTPRQGRTTIAEAFF,TGTGCCAGCAGTCGTACCCCCAGACAGGGTAGGACGACAATCGCTGAAGCTTTCTTT
TRBJ2-1,TRBV6-5,-,-,CASSSHKQYNEQFF,TGTGCCAGCAGTTCCCATAAACAGTACAATGAGCAGTTCTTC
TRBJ1-2,TRBV30,few,TRBD1,CAWSRGTGEFRAGYTF,TGTGCCTGGAGTAGGGGGACAGGGGAGTTTCGTGCTGGCTACACCTTC
TRBJ1-5,TRBV28,-,TRBD1,CASYPTGGGNQPQHF,TGTGCCAGCTACCCGACAGGGGGCGGCAATCAGCCCCAGCATTTT
TRBJ2-2,TRBV27,once,-,CASSLFFGTGELFF,TGTGCCAGCAGTTTATTCTTCGGCACCGGGGAGCTGTTTTTT
TRBJ2-2,TRBV5-1,-,-,CASSLNGYTGELFF,TGCGCCAGCAGCTTGAATGGTTACACCGGGGAGCTGTTTTTT
TRBJ1-1,TRBV7-2,-,TRBD1,CASSFLTGENTEAFF,TGTGCCAGCAGCTTTTTAACAGGGGAGAACACTGAAGCTTTCTTT
TRBJ2-3,TRBV4-1,once,TRBD2,CASSLDHSLAGTTADTQYF,TGCGCCAGCAGCCTCGATCACTCACTAGCGGGGACGACTGCAGATACGCAGTATTTT
TRBJ2-7,TRBV10-2,many,-,CASHGSSYEQYF,TGCGCCAGCCACGGGAGCTCCTACGAGCAGTACTTC
TRBJ2-6,TRBV7-2,-,-,CASNPQGGANVLTF,TGTGCCAGCAACCCCCAGGGTGGGGCCAACGTCCTGACTTTC
TRBJ2-6,TRBV28,-,TRBD2,CASSELAGVASGANVLTF,TGTGCCAGCAGTGAACTAGCGGGAGTAGCCTCTGGGGCCAACGTCCTGACTTTC
TRBJ1-5,TRBV6-1,-,-,CASSIDSNQPQHF,TGTGCCAGCAGCATCGACAGCAATCAGCCCCAGCATTTT
TRBJ2-7,TRBV7-3,-,-,CASSRDWDSYEQYF,TGTGCCAGCAGCCGGGACTGGGACTCCTACGAGCAGTACTTC